This TCR beta chain was captured in a study of T cells of healthy individuals. The CDR3 length is 16 residues. V lost 6 bases to trimming and J lost 3 bases; unmatched junction nucleotides: 10. In germline, CDR1 is MGHRA, CDR2 YSYEKL. In this sample, this clonotype turned up a few times. TCRdb fed the 5' RACE reads into MiXCR, producing one record per CDR3 protein. The table includes around 79,000 distinct CDR3 sequences, around 5.1% detected once. The chain has TRBV4-1 and TRBJ1-5; 8 nucleotides align to TRBD1. The sequence was obtained from a female donor in good health. Here the CDR3 DNA reads TGCGCCAGCAGACCGACTCAGGGGGCGCTCAATCAGCCCCAGCATTTT. Its protein is CASRPTQGALNQPQHF.